The clone carrying this T cell receptor beta chain came up many times. Antigen: not known. The data stem from a study of CD8 T cells in ankylosing spondylitis. Study outcomes and limitations: Disease-associated clones were reportedly significantly overrepresented in matched ankylosing spondylitis synovial fluid. Certain motif variants had earlier been reported in reactive arthritis synovial fluid and blood. Blood of patients with ankylosing spondylitis appeared to be characterized by a TCR beta motif of about 8 highly homologous variants.

TCRdb used MiXCR to reprocess the 5' RACE reads, holding one entry per CDR3 protein. Of 250,000 or so distinct CDR3 sequences in the sample, around 25% were seen once. This clonotype was sampled from a male donor with ankylosing spondylitis or in good health (not recorded which). Sample: blood, either unsorted or a sorted T cell fraction (not recorded which).

For the CDR3, the DNA is TGCAGCGTTCTCGGGGACTGGGTAGGGCAAGAGACCCAGTACTTC. Its translation: CSVLGDWVGQETQYF. V usage is TRBV29-1 and J usage is TRBJ2-5; the D gene is possibly TRBD2 (6 bases). V lost 5 bases and J lost 2, with 18 bases in between. Germline CDR1 reads SQVTM; CDR2 reads ANQGSEA. This CDR3 has 15 residues.